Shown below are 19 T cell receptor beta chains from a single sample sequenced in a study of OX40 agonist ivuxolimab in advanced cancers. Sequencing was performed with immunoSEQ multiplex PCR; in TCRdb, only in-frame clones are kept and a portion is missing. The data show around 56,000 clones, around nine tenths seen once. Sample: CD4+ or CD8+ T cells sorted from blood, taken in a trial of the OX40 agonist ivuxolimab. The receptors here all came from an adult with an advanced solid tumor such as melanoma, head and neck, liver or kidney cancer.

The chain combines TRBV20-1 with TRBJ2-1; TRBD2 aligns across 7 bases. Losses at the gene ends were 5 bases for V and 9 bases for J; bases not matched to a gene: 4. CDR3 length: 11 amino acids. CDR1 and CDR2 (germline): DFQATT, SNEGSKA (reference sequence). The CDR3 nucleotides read TGCAGTGCTCGGACTAGTGGTGAGCAGTTCTTC. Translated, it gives CSARTSGEQFF.

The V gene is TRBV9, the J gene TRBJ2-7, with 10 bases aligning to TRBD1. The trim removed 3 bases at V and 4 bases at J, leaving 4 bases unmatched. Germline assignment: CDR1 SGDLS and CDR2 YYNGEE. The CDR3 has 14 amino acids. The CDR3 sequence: CASSEGQGQYEQYF. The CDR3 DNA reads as TGTGCCAGCAGCGAGGGACAGGGGCAGTACGAGCAGTACTTC.

The CDR3 coding sequence is TGTGCCAGCAGCCCCGCCTCCCAGGGGGCTGATGGCTACACCTTC. The encoded protein is CASSPASQGADGYTF. J is TRBJ1-2 and V is TRBV5-6; TRBD1 aligns across 8 bases. Germline-derived CDR1 and CDR2 are SGHDT and YYEEEE. V gave up 4 bases and J gave up 6 bases; unmatched junction bases: 11. This CDR3 is built from 15 residues.

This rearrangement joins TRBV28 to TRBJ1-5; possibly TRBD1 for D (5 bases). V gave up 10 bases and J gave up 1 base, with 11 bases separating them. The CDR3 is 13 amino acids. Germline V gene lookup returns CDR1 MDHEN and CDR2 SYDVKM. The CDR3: CANGRGSNQPQHF. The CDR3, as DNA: TGTGCCAACGGCCGGGGGAGCAATCAGCCCCAGCATTTT.

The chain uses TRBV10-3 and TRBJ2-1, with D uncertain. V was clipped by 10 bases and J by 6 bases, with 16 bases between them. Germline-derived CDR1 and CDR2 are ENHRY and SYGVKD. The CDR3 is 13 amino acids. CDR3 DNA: TGTGCCACCCGAGTCTCCCCCTCCAATGAGCAGTTCTTC. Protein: CATRVSPSNEQFF.

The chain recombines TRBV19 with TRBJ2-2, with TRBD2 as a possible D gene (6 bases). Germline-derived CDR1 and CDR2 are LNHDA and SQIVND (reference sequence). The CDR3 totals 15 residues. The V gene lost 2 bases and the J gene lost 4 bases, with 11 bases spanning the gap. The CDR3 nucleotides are TGTGCCAGTAGTATAAAAATGGGGGGCACCGGGGAGCTGTTTTTT. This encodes CASSIKMGGTGELFF. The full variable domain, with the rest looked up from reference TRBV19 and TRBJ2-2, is DGGITQSPKYLFRKEGQNVTLSCEQNLNHDAMYWYRQDPGQGLRLIYYSQIVNDFQKGDIAEGYSVSREKKESFPLTVTSAQKNPTAFYLCASSIKMGGTGELFFGEGSRLTVL.

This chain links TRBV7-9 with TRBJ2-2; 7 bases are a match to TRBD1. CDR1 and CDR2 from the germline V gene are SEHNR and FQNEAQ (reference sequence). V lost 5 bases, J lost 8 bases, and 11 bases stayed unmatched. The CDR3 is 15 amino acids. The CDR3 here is CASSVGTASIGELFF. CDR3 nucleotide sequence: TGTGCCAGCAGCGTAGGGACAGCTTCTATAGGGGAGCTGTTTTTT.

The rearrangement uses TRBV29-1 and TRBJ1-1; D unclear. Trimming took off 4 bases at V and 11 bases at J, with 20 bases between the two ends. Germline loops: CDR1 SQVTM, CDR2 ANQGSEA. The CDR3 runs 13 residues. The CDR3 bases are TGCAGCGTTGGAGAGGACCCACGCTACGAGGCTTTCTTT. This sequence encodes CSVGEDPRYEAFF.

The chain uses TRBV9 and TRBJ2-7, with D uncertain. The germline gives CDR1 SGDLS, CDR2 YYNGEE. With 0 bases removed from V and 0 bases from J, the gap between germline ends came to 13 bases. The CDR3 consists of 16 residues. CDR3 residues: CASSVGHARSSYEQYF. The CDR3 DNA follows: TGTGCCAGCAGCGTAGGCCACGCAAGGAGCTCCTACGAGCAGTACTTC.

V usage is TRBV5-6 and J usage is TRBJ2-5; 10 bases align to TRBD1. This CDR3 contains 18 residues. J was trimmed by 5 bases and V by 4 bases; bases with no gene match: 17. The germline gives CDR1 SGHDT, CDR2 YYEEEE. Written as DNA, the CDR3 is TGTGCCAGCAGCCTGAGGGACAGGGGCCCCTTTTTTTTGGAGACCCAGTACTTC. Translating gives CASSLRDRGPFFLETQYF. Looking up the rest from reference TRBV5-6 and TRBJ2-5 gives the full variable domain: DAGVTQSPTHLIKTRGQQVTLRCSPKSGHDTVSWYQQALGQGPQFIFQYYEEEERQRGNFPDRFSGHQFPNYSSELNVNALLLGDSALYLCASSLRDRGPFFLETQYFGPGTRLLVL.

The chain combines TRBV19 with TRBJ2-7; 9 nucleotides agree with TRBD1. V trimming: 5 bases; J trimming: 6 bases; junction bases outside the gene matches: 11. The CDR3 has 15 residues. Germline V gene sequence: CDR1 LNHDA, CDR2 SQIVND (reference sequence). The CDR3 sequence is CASSVRDRDIREQYF. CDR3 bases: TGTGCCAGTAGTGTCCGGGACAGGGATATTCGCGAGCAGTACTTC.

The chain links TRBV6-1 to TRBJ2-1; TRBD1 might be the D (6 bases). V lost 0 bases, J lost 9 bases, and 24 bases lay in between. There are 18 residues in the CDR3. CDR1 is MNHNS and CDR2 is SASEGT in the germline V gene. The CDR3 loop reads CASSEALPGAFHNSEQFF. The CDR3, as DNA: TGTGCCAGCAGTGAAGCGCTTCCAGGGGCGTTCCACAATAGTGAGCAGTTCTTC.

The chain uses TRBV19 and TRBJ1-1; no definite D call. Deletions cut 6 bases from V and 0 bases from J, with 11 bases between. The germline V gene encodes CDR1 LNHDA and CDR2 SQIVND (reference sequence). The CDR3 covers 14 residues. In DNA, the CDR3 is TGTGCCAGTAGAGGATGGGCCGTGAACACTGAAGCTTTCTTT. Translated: CASRGWAVNTEAFF.

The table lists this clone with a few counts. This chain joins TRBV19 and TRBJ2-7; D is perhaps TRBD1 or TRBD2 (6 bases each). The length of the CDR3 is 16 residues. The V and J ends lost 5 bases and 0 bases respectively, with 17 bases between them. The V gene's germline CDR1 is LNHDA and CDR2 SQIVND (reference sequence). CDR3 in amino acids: CASSGFGGPRSYEQYF. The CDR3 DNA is TGTGCCAGTAGTGGCTTCGGGGGCCCCCGCTCCTACGAGCAGTACTTC.

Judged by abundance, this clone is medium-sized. As DNA, the CDR3 is TGCGCCAGCAGCCTACGGGACCTAGCGGTGAATGAGCAGTTCTTC. Protein: CASSLRDLAVNEQFF. The genes are TRBV5-1 and TRBJ2-1, with 7 bases matching TRBD2. Germline V gene lookup returns CDR1 SGHRS and CDR2 YFSETQ. J was trimmed by 7 bases and V by 4 bases; bases with no gene match: 11. This CDR3 is built from 15 residues.

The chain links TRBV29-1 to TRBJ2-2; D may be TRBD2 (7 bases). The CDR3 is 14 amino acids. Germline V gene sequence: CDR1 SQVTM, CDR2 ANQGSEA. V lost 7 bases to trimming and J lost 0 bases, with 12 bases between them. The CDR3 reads CSAWGGPNTGELFF. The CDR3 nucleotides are TGCAGCGCCTGGGGGGGCCCGAACACCGGGGAGCTGTTTTTT.

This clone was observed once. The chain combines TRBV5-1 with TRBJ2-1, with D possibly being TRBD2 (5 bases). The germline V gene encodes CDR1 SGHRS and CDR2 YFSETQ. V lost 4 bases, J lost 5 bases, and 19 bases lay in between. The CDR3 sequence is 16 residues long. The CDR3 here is CASSPRAASSNNEQFF. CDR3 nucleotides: TGCGCCAGCAGCCCCCGTGCGGCTAGCAGCAACAATGAGCAGTTCTTC.

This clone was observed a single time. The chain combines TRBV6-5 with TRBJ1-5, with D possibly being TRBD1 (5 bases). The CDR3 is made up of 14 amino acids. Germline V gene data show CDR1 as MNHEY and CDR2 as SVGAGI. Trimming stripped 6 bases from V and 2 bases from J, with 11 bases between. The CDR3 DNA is TGTGCCAGCAGCCGGGGGGGTGGCAATCAGCCCCAGCATTTT. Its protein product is CASSRGGGNQPQHF.

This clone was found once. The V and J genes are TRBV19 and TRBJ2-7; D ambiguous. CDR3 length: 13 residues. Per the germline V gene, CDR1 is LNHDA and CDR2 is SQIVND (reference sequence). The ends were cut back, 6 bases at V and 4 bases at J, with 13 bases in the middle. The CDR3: CASRPDGSYEQYF. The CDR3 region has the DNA TGTGCCAGTAGGCCGGACGGATCTTACGAGCAGTACTTC.